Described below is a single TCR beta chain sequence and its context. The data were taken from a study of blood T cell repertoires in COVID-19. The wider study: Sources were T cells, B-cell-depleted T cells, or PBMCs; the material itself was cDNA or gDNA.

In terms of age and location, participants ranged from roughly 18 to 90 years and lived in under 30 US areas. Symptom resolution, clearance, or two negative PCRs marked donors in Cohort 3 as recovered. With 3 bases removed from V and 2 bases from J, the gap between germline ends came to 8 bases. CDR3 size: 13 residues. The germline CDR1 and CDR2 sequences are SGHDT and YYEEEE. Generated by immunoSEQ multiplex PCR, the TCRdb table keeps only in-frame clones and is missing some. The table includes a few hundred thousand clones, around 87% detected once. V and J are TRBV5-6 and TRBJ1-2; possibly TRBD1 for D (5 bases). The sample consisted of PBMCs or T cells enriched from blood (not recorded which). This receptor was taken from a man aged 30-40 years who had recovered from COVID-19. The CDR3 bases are TGTGCCAGCAGCTGGGGGGGAAACTATGGCTACACCTTC. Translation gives CASSWGGNYGYTF.